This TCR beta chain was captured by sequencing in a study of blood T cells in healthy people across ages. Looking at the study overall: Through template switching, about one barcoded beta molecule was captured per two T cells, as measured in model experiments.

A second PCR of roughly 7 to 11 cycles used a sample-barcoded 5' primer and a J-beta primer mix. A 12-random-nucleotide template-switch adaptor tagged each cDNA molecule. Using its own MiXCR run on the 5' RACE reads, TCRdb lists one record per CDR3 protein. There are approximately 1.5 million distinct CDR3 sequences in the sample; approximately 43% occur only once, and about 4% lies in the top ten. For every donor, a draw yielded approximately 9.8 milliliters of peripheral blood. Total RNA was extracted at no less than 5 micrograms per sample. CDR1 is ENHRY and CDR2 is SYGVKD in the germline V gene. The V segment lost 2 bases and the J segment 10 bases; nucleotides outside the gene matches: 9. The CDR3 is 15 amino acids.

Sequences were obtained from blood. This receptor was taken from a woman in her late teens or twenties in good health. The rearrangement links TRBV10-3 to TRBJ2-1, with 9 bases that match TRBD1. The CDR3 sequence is CAISETGGASYEQFF. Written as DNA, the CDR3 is TGTGCCATCAGTGAGACAGGGGGCGCATCCTACGAGCAGTTCTTC.